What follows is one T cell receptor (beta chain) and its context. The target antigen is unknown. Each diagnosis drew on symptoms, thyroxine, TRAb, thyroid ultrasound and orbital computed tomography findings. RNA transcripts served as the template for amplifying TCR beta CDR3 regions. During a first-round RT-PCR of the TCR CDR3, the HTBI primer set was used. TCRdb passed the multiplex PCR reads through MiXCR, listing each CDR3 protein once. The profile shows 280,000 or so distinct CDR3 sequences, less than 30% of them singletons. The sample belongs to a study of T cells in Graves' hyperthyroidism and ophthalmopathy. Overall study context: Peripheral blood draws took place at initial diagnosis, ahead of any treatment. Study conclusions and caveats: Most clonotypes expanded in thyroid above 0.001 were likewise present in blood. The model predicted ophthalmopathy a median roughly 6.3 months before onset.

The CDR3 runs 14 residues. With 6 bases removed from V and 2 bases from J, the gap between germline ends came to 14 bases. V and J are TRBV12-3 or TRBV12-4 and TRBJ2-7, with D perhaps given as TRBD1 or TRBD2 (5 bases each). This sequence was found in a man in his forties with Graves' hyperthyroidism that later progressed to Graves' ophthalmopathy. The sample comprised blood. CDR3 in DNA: TGTGCCAGCAGCTACCGGGACGGGCCCTACGAGCAGTACTTC. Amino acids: CASSYRDGPYEQYF.